The 4 T cell receptor beta chains in this list originate from one sample, sequenced in a study of blood T cell repertoires in COVID-19. Libraries were prepared by immunoSEQ multiplex PCR; TCRdb keeps only in-frame clonotypes and omits some of them. This table holds about 180,000 clones, about 86% found once. The sequenced material came from peripheral blood. These receptors were collected from a woman aged 65 to 85 with COVID-19, enrolled during active disease.

The chain combines TRBV18 with TRBJ1-2; D is unresolved. The CDR3 is 14 residues long. In germline, CDR1 is KGHSH, CDR2 LQKENI. Trimming stripped 3 bases from V and 1 base from J, with 9 bases between. The DNA of the CDR3 is TGTGCCAGCTCACCTGGAGAACTTAACTATGGCTACACCTTC. Amino acids: CASSPGELNYGYTF. The complete variable domain, with remaining parts taken from reference TRBV18 and TRBJ1-2, reads NAGVMQNPRHLVRRRGQEARLRCSPMKGHSHVYWYRQLPEEGLKFMVYLQKENIIDESGMPKERFSAEFPKEGPSILRIQQVVRGDSAAYFCASSPGELNYGYTFGSGTRLTVV.

The chain is built from TRBV9 and TRBJ2-7, with D possibly matching TRBD2 (6 bases). This CDR3 spans 15 amino acids. V was pared by 0 bases and J by 3 bases, with 13 bases between. In germline, CDR1 is SGDLS, CDR2 YYNGEE. This CDR3 is CASSVGGDSYYEQYF. The CDR3 DNA is TGTGCCAGCAGCGTAGGTGGGGACTCTTACTACGAGCAGTACTTC.

The chain carries TRBV5-1 and TRBJ2-1; possibly TRBD1 for D (6 bases). V was shortened by 1 base and J by 0 bases, with 11 bases between the two germline ends. The V gene's germline CDR1 is SGHRS and CDR2 YFSETQ. The CDR3 consists of 16 residues. DNA for the CDR3: TGCGCCAGCAGCTTGTCAGGACAGAGCTCCTACAATGAGCAGTTCTTC. As protein: CASSLSGQSSYNEQFF.

CDR3 loop: CASSSGTSTYEQYF. The CDR3 nucleotides read TGTGCCAGCAGTTCCGGGACATCCACCTACGAGCAGTACTTC. The chain carries TRBV28 and TRBJ2-7; D may be TRBD1 (6 bases). This CDR3 spans 14 amino acids. Germline V gene lookup returns CDR1 MDHEN and CDR2 SYDVKM. With 4 bases removed from V and 2 bases from J, the gap between germline ends came to 12 bases.